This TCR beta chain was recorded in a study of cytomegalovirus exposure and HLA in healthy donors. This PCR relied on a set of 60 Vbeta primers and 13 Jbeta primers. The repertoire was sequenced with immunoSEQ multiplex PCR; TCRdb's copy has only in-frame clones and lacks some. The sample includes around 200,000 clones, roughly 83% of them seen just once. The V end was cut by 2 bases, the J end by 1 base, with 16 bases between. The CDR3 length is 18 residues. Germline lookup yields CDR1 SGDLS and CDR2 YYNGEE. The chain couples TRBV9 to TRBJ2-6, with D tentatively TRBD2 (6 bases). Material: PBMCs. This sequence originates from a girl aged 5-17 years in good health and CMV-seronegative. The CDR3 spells CASSVSWRVESGANVLTF. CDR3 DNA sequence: TGTGCCAGCAGCGTCTCCTGGAGGGTCGAGTCTGGGGCCAACGTCCTGACTTTC.